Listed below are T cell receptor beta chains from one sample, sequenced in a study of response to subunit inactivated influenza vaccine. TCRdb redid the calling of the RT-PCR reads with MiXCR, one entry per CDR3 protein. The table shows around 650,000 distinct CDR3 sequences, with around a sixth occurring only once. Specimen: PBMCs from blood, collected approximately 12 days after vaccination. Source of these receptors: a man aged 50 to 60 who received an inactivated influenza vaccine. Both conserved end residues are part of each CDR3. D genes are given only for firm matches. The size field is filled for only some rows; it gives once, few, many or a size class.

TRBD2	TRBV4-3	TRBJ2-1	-	CASSQDSPGLAYNEQFF	TGCGCCAGCAGCCAAGATAGTCCGGGACTAGCCTACAATGAGCAGTTCTTC
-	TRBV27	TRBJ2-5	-	CASSLTSDETQYF	TGTGCCAGCAGTTTGACCTCCGATGAGACCCAGTACTTC
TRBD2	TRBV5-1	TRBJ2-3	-	CASSSLAGRDTDTQYF	TGCGCCAGCAGCTCTCTAGCGGGGCGCGACACAGATACGCAGTATTTT
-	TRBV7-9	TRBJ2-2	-	CASSGLRVTGELFF	TGTGCCAGCAGCGGATTGAGGGTCACCGGGGAGCTGTTTTTT
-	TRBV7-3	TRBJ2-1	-	CASSLGQPTYNEQFF	TGTGCCAGCAGCTTAGGACAGCCAACATACAATGAGCAGTTCTTC
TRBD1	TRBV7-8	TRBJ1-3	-	CASSSQGENTIYF	TGTGCCAGCAGCTCCCAGGGGGAAAACACCATATATTTT
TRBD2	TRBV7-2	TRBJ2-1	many	CASSSSGGAMVEQFF	TGTGCCAGCAGTAGTAGCGGGGGGGCCATGGTTGAGCAGTTCTTC
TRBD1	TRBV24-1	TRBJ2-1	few	CATSDYSPTGEQFF	TGTGCCACCAGTGATTACTCTCCGACAGGGGAGCAGTTCTTC
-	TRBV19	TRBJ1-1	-	CASRLGEAAEAFF	TGTGCCAGCAGACTCGGCGAGGCCGCTGAAGCTTTCTTT
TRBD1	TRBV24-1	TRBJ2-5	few	CATSDFRQGTGETQYF	TGTGCCACCAGTGATTTTCGACAGGGGACGGGAGAGACCCAGTACTTC
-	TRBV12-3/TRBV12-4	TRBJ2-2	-	CASSFLGYGELFF	TGTGCCAGCAGTTTCTTGGGTTACGGGGAGCTGTTTTTT
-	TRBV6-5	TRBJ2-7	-	CASSYGGQTYEQYF	TGTGCCAGCAGTTACGGCGGGCAGACCTACGAGCAGTACTTC